This TCR beta chain is from a study of cytomegalovirus exposure and HLA in healthy donors. Donors likely had unrecorded immune exposures despite being nominally healthy when sampled. Study results and caveats: Researchers left out some V segments, among them TRBV6-2 and TRBV6-3, as indistinguishable.

Primers included in the PCR were 60 Vbeta and 13 Jbeta primers. Data came from immunoSEQ multiplex PCR; TCRdb stores just in-frame clones and leaves some out. Of under 150,000 clones listed, over 55% are singletons. This CDR3 has 14 residues. The germline V gene has CDR1 LNHDA and CDR2 SQIVND (reference sequence). V was clipped by 3 bases and J by 9 bases; unmatched bases: 5. Concerning this clone itself: Its antigen is currently unknown.

Sequences were obtained from PBMCs. The gene calls are TRBV19 and TRBJ1-6; 7 positions agree with TRBD1. This TCR was recovered from a man aged 18 to 30 in good health and CMV-seropositive. CDR3 sequence reads: CASSIQGGASPLHF. For the CDR3, the DNA is TGTGCCAGTAGTATTCAAGGGGGCGCTTCACCCCTCCACTTT.